The entry below gives a single T cell receptor beta chain sequence along with its context. Produced via immunoSEQ multiplex PCR; TCRdb's table is partial and in-frame only. The sample includes 100,000 to 150,000 clones, about nine tenths of them seen just once. The sample comes from a study of T cell responses to AZD1222 COVID-19 vaccine. CDR3 length equals 16 residues. Germline-derived CDR1 and CDR2 are LNHDA and SQIVND (reference sequence). Unmatched junction bases numbered 5, after V lost 0 bases and J lost 0 bases. This chain connects TRBV19 to TRBJ2-7, with 7 bases matching TRBD1. The clonotype originates from an adult in good health. The input for sequencing was peripheral blood, taken on day 0 of AZD1222 vaccination. CDR3 bases: TGTGCCAGTAGTATAGATGGGACAGCCTACTCCTACGAGCAGTACTTC. Protein: CASSIDGTAYSYEQYF.